Each of the 24 T cell receptor beta chains below was sequenced from the same sample in a study of blood T cell repertoires in COVID-19 (TCRdb year 2020). Library construction relied on the immunoSEQ multiplex PCR assay. TCRdb retrieved this table from immuneACCESS and kept in-frame rearrangements only. Not all clones are present; in checked studies, unresolved V genes account for under half, and no reason is known for the remainder. This sample comprises over 350,000 clones, 70% to 90% of them detected only once. Approximately 1% of the sample belongs to the ten largest clones. The material sequenced was PBMCs or T cells enriched from blood (not recorded which). Receptors originate from a young woman with acute COVID-19.

The gene calls are TRBV23-1 and TRBJ1-6, with a possible D match to TRBD1 (5 bases). TRBV23-1 is recorded as an ORF, its role being uncertain. The V end was cut by 6 bases, the J end by 9 bases, with 12 bases between. The CDR3 runs 13 residues. In DNA, the CDR3 is TGCGCCAGCAGCGCCCCACAGGTTTCACCCCTCCACTTT. Its protein product is CASSAPQVSPLHF.

The V and J genes are TRBV7-9 and TRBJ1-3, with no clear D. This CDR3 is 17 amino acids long. V was pared by 1 base and J by 4 bases, with 17 bases between. Germline V gene lookup returns CDR1 SEHNR and CDR2 FQNEAQ (reference sequence). CDR3 in amino acids: CASSLEAAQASGNTIYF. DNA for the CDR3: TGTGCCAGCAGCTTAGAGGCTGCCCAGGCGTCCGGAAACACCATATATTTT.

The gene calls are TRBV2 and TRBJ2-1; maybe TRBD2 (6 bases). V lost 6 bases, J lost 0 bases, and 12 bases lay in between. Germline V gene sequence: CDR1 SNHLY, CDR2 FYNNEI. The CDR3 has 15 residues. In DNA, the CDR3 is TGTGCCAGCAGCGGGACTGGGAGCTCCTACAATGAGCAGTTCTTC. It specifies CASSGTGSSYNEQFF.

As for this clone: The sample carries other DNA sequences with the same CDR3. The J gene is TRBJ2-7, the V gene TRBV7-3, with TRBD2 matching 8 bases. The CDR3 runs to 16 residues. Germline-derived CDR1 and CDR2 are SGHTA and FQGTGA. J gave up 6 bases and V 5 bases, and 15 bases lay outside the gene matches. This CDR3 is CASSPGGRGVLSEQYF. The CDR3 bases are TGTGCCAGCAGCCCGGGTGGGCGGGGGGTCCTCTCCGAGCAGTACTTC.

V gene TRBV9 combines with J gene TRBJ2-4, with 7 bases matching TRBD1. CDR1 and CDR2 (germline): SGDLS, YYNGEE. The CDR3 totals 16 residues. Trimming took 3 bases from V and 4 from J; bases not matched to a gene: 10. The CDR3 here is CASSEAPGTAKNIQYF. In DNA, the CDR3 is TGTGCCAGCAGCGAGGCTCCCGGGACAGCTAAAAACATTCAGTACTTC.

The CDR3: CASSSGGASEIQETQYF. In DNA form, the CDR3 reads TGTGCCAGCAGTAGCGGGGGAGCCTCCGAAATACAAGAGACCCAGTACTTC. The gene calls are TRBV5-8 and TRBJ2-5, with 9 nucleotides matching TRBD2. Trimming cost V 5 bases and J 2 bases; bases outside gene matches: 13. CDR1 SGHTS and CDR2 YDEGEE come from the germline V gene. This CDR3 has 17 amino acids.

V gene TRBV3-1 (or the pseudogene TRBV3-2) combines with J gene TRBJ2-7; 8 nucleotides line up with TRBD2. The germline V gene encodes CDR1 LGHDT and CDR2 YNNKEL (reference sequence). This CDR3 comprises 15 residues. Trimming at V came to 0 bases and at J to 1 base, leaving 2 bases not matched to a gene. The CDR3 DNA reads as TGTGCCAGCAGCCAAGAGTTAGCGGGGTCCTACGAGCAGTACTTC. Protein sequence: CASSQELAGSYEQYF.

The chain recombines TRBV5-6 with TRBJ1-2, with 7 positions matching TRBD1. Per the germline V gene, CDR1 is SGHDT and CDR2 is YYEEEE. This CDR3 is built from 13 residues. Trimming cost V 4 bases and J 4 bases; bases outside gene matches: 4. In DNA, the CDR3 is TGTGCCAGCAGCCCGCAGGGGGGCTATGGCTACACCTTC. It encodes CASSPQGGYGYTF.

The rearrangement uses TRBV2 and TRBJ1-2; the D gene is possibly TRBD1 (6 bases). Germline CDR1 SNHLY, CDR2 FYNNEI. This CDR3 comprises 13 residues. The V end lost 8 bases, the J end lost 4 bases, and 14 bases lay between the germline ends. The CDR3 sequence is CASARGGGYGYTF. The CDR3, as DNA: TGTGCCAGCGCCAGGGGCGGCGGCTATGGCTACACCTTC.

The chain has TRBV5-1 and TRBJ1-1, with D maybe TRBD1 (6 bases). The ends were cut back, 4 bases at V and 0 bases at J, with 13 bases in the middle. Germline CDR1 reads SGHRS; CDR2 reads YFSETQ. The CDR3 covers 15 residues. This CDR3 reads CASSPKDRLNTEAFF. The CDR3 DNA reads TGCGCCAGCAGCCCAAAGGACAGATTGAACACTGAAGCTTTCTTT.

This chain joins TRBV9 and TRBJ2-1; TRBD2 matches at 11 bases. V dropped 1 base and J dropped 5; count of bases not matched to a gene: 5. The CDR3 has 16 amino acids. Germline CDR1 is SGDLS and CDR2 is YYNGEE. This CDR3 reads CASSVSASGGHNEQFF. The CDR3 region has the DNA TGTGCCAGCAGCGTATCGGCTAGCGGGGGGCACAATGAGCAGTTCTTC.

The chain recombines TRBV4-3 with TRBJ2-4; D ambiguous. The germline V gene encodes CDR1 LGHNA and CDR2 YSLEER. The germline V and J ends were trimmed by 0 bases and 2 bases, with 11 bases remaining between them. The CDR3 is 16 residues long. For the CDR3, the DNA is TGCGCCAGCAGCCAAGATGCAGGTGCGACCAAAAACATTCAGTACTTC. Translated, it gives CASSQDAGATKNIQYF.

The rearrangement uses TRBV13 and TRBJ2-3, with 7 bases fitting TRBD1. Germline trimming cut 5 bases from V and 1 base from J; bases unmatched to any gene: 9. Germline lookup yields CDR1 PRHDT and CDR2 FYEKMQ (reference sequence). This CDR3 spans 16 amino acids. The CDR3 sequence: CASSRSQGVRTDTQYF. CDR3 coding DNA: TGTGCCAGCAGCCGTAGTCAGGGGGTTCGCACAGATACGCAGTATTTT.

The chain couples TRBV2 to TRBJ2-2, with a tentative D call TRBD1 (6 bases). V was pared by 6 bases and J by 1 base, with 9 bases between. This CDR3 region has 14 residues. Germline V lookup: CDR1 SNHLY, CDR2 FYNNEI. In DNA form, the CDR3 reads TGTGCCAGCAGATCGGACAGGAACACCGGGGAGCTGTTTTTT. Translating it yields CASRSDRNTGELFF.

The genes are TRBV7-2 and TRBJ1-2; 7 nucleotides line up with TRBD1. CDR1 is SGHTA, CDR2 FQGNSA, per germline. The CDR3 contains 14 residues. Trimming took 4 bases from V and 8 from J; bases not matched to a gene: 10. The CDR3 region has the DNA TGTGCCAGCAGCTCCGACAGGGCCAATTGGGGCTACACCTTC. It specifies CASSSDRANWGYTF.

The chain employs TRBV12-3 or TRBV12-4 and TRBJ1-5, with unresolved D. The CDR3 has 12 residues. V was shortened by 2 bases and J by 6 bases, with 5 bases between the two germline ends. CDR3 in DNA: TGTGCCAGCAGTTTAATCGGTCAGCCCCAGCATTTT. Translation gives CASSLIGQPQHF.

CDR3 sequence (DNA): TGCGCCAGCAGTGAGTCGGCCGGGGTCCTCCACTTT. Its protein is CASSESAGVLHF. V gene TRBV10-1 combines with J gene TRBJ1-6; D unresolved. Germline V gives CDR1 WNHNN, CDR2 SYGVQD (reference sequence). V lost 0 bases, J lost 15 bases, and 9 bases lay in between. The CDR3 covers 12 residues.

This chain connects TRBV6-5 to TRBJ1-2, with 7 bases aligning to TRBD1. Germline V gene sequence: CDR1 MNHEY, CDR2 SVGAGI. The CDR3 is 14 amino acids. V lost 6 bases, J lost 0 bases, and 4 bases stayed unmatched. CDR3 protein: CASRGQLANYGYTF. As DNA, the CDR3 is TGTGCCAGCAGGGGACAGTTAGCTAACTATGGCTACACCTTC.

The chain employs TRBV24-1 and TRBJ2-1, with 8 nucleotides matching TRBD2. The CDR3 contains 14 residues. Germline V CDR1 and CDR2: KGHDR, SFDVKD. V shed 7 bases and J 6 bases; nucleotides not matched to a gene: 7. The DNA for the CDR3 is TGTGCCACCAGCCCCCCCGGGGGGGTCAATGAGCAGTTCTTC. The encoded protein is CATSPPGGVNEQFF.

The chain is built from TRBV5-3 and TRBJ2-7; TRBD2 agrees at 12 bases. TRBV5-3 belongs to the ORF category, with a function that is uncertain. The CDR3 contains 15 residues. J gave up 4 bases and V 3 bases, and 5 bases lay outside the gene matches. CDR3 nucleotides: TGTGCCAGAAGCTCCCGACTAGCGGGGGAGTACGAGCAGTACTTC. Its translation is CARSSRLAGEYEQYF.

This clone was observed once. The chain joins TRBV6-5 to TRBJ2-1; TRBD2 matches 7 bases. With V trimmed by 4 bases and J by 3 bases, 3 bases remained unmatched. This CDR3 has 14 amino acids. Germline CDR1 MNHEY, CDR2 SVGAGI. CDR3 sequence (DNA): TGTGCCAGCAGTTCCTGGGGGGGCTACAATGAGCAGTTCTTC. Amino acids: CASSSWGGYNEQFF.

The rearrangement uses TRBV3-1 (or the pseudogene TRBV3-2) and TRBJ1-4; 8 positions agree with TRBD1. V shed 5 bases and J 2 bases; nucleotides not matched to a gene: 10. This CDR3 region has 17 residues. The germline V gene encodes CDR1 LGHDT and CDR2 YNNKEL (reference sequence). The chain's CDR3 is CASSEGQVFFTNEKLFF. The CDR3, as DNA: TGTGCCAGCAGCGAGGGACAGGTTTTTTTCACTAATGAAAAACTGTTTTTT.

The chain has TRBV7-2 and TRBJ1-5; TRBD1 might be the D (5 bases). The CDR3 spans 15 residues. Looked up from germline, CDR1 is SGHTA and CDR2 is FQGNSA. V was shortened by 0 bases and J by 6 bases, with 12 bases between the two germline ends. CDR3 in amino acids: CASSLAEGRVQPQHF. CDR3 nucleotide sequence: TGTGCCAGCAGCTTAGCGGAAGGCAGGGTTCAGCCCCAGCATTTT.

The chain recombines TRBV11-2 with TRBJ1-5; a weak D match, TRBD1 (5 bases). CDR1 is SGHAT and CDR2 is FQNNGV in the germline V gene. The V end lost 0 bases, the J end lost 4 bases, and 10 bases lay between the germline ends. CDR3 length: 15 amino acids. CDR3 bases: TGTGCCAGCAGCTTAGATCTTGGGGGGAATCAGCCCCAGCATTTT. Protein product: CASSLDLGGNQPQHF.